The rows below give T cell receptor beta chains drawn from one sample of a study of blood T cell repertoires in COVID-19. Produced via immunoSEQ multiplex PCR; TCRdb's table is partial and in-frame only. The table shows 150,000 to 200,000 clones, with 80% to 85% occurring only once. The source material was peripheral blood. The receptors come from an elderly woman with COVID-19, enrolled during active disease. CDR3s include the opening cysteine and the closing phenylalanine or tryptophan. A D gene is named only where the DNA matches it firmly. The size entry is marked missing in some rows and otherwise reads once, few, many or a size class.

CDR3nt: TGTGCCAGCAGCGCCCCCTCGGGGACAGGGTGGACTGAAGCTTTCTTT; CDR3aa: CASSAPSGTGWTEAFF; d_gene: TRBD1; abundance: NA; j_gene: TRBJ1-1; v_gene: TRBV9
CDR3nt: TGTGCCAGCAGCTTGTCAGGGTCTAGCACAGATACGCAGTATTTT; CDR3aa: CASSLSGSSTDTQYF; d_gene: NA; abundance: NA; j_gene: TRBJ2-3; v_gene: TRBV5-6
CDR3nt: TGCGCCAGCAGCTTGATCGGGACAGGGATGAGAGCCAAAAACATTCAGTACTTC; CDR3aa: CASSLIGTGMRAKNIQYF; d_gene: TRBD1; abundance: few; j_gene: TRBJ2-4; v_gene: TRBV5-1
CDR3nt: TGTGCCATCAGTGAACGCGGGACCCTACCTGAAGCTTTCTTT; CDR3aa: CAISERGTLPEAFF; d_gene: NA; abundance: few; j_gene: TRBJ1-1; v_gene: TRBV10-3
CDR3nt: TGTGCCAGCAGCAAAGCGCAGACAGCCCAAGAAAAACTGTTTTTT; CDR3aa: CASSKAQTAQEKLFF; d_gene: NA; abundance: NA; j_gene: TRBJ1-4; v_gene: TRBV21-1
CDR3nt: TGCGCCAGCAGTCAATCTTCCCCGACAGGGTGGAAGAATTCACCCCTCCACTTT; CDR3aa: CASSQSSPTGWKNSPLHF; d_gene: TRBD1; abundance: NA; j_gene: TRBJ1-6; v_gene: TRBV23-1
CDR3nt: TGTGCCAGTAGTGCCCACGGGGTGAACTATGGCTACACCTTC; CDR3aa: CASSAHGVNYGYTF; d_gene: NA; abundance: NA; j_gene: TRBJ1-2; v_gene: TRBV19
CDR3nt: TGTGCCAGCACGAGGGCGGGAGGGCCAAATGAGCAGTTCTTC; CDR3aa: CASTRAGGPNEQFF; d_gene: TRBD2; abundance: once; j_gene: TRBJ2-1; v_gene: TRBV6-5
CDR3nt: TGTGCCAGCAGACAGGGGTTTTATAATTCACCCCTCCACTTT; CDR3aa: CASRQGFYNSPLHF; d_gene: TRBD1; abundance: NA; j_gene: TRBJ1-6; v_gene: TRBV11-2
CDR3nt: TGTGCCAGCAGCCTACTGGGGGGGCCCCCCAACGAGCAGTACTTC; CDR3aa: CASSLLGGPPNEQYF; d_gene: NA; abundance: NA; j_gene: TRBJ2-7; v_gene: TRBV7-6
CDR3nt: TGTGCCAGCAGTTTCCCCCGGACAACCATTCAGTACTTC; CDR3aa: CASSFPRTTIQYF; d_gene: NA; abundance: NA; j_gene: TRBJ2-4; v_gene: TRBV28
CDR3nt: TGCGCCAGCAGCTTGGACCCCGGGACCTACGAGCAGTACTTC; CDR3aa: CASSLDPGTYEQYF; d_gene: NA; abundance: NA; j_gene: TRBJ2-7; v_gene: TRBV5-1
CDR3nt: TGTGCCAGCAGTTATCAGCGGGGGGGCGGAGATACGCAGTATTTT; CDR3aa: CASSYQRGGGDTQYF; d_gene: TRBD2; abundance: NA; j_gene: TRBJ2-3; v_gene: TRBV28
CDR3nt: TGTGCCAGCAGTGAATTGGTGGGGGGGCCAACGGATACGCAGTATTTT; CDR3aa: CASSELVGGPTDTQYF; d_gene: NA; abundance: few; j_gene: TRBJ2-3; v_gene: TRBV6-1
CDR3nt: TGTGCCAGCAGTTTAAAGAGGGCCGATACGCAGTATTTT; CDR3aa: CASSLKRADTQYF; d_gene: NA; abundance: few; j_gene: TRBJ2-3; v_gene: TRBV27
CDR3nt: TGTGCCAGTAGTAAAGGCAGGGTAAACACTGAAGCTTTCTTT; CDR3aa: CASSKGRVNTEAFF; d_gene: NA; abundance: NA; j_gene: TRBJ1-1; v_gene: TRBV19
CDR3nt: TGTGCCAGCAGTGGGACTAGCGGTAAAGAGACCCAGTACTTC; CDR3aa: CASSGTSGKETQYF; d_gene: TRBD2; abundance: NA; j_gene: TRBJ2-5; v_gene: TRBV9
CDR3nt: TGTGCCAGTCATACAGCTACCTACAATGAGCAGTTCTTC; CDR3aa: CASHTATYNEQFF; d_gene: NA; abundance: few; j_gene: TRBJ2-1; v_gene: TRBV2
CDR3nt: TGTGCCAGCAGCGGATCCGGGACAGTGAACACTGAAGCTTTCTTT; CDR3aa: CASSGSGTVNTEAFF; d_gene: TRBD1; abundance: NA; j_gene: TRBJ1-1; v_gene: TRBV6-5